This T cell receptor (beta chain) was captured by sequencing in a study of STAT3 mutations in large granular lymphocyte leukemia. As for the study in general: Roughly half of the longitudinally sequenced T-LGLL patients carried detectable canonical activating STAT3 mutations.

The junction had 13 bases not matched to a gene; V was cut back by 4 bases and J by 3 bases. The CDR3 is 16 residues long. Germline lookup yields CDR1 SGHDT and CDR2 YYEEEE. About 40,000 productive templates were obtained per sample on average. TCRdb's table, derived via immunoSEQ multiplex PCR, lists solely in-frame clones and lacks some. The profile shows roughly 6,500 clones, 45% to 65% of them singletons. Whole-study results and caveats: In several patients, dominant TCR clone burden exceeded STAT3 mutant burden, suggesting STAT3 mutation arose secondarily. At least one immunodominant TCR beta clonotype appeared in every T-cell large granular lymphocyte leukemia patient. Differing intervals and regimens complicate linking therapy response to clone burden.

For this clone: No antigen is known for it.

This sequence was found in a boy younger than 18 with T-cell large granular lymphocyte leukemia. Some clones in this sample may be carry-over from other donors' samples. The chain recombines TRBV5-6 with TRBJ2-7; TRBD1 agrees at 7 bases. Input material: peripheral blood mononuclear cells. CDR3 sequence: CASSVTDRVDIYEQYF. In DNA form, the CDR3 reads TGTGCCAGCAGCGTCACCGACAGGGTGGATATCTACGAGCAGTACTTC.